A single sample is the source of the 27 T cell receptor beta chains below, sequenced in a study of blood T cell repertoires in COVID-19. Using immunoSEQ multiplex PCR, the repertoire was profiled, and TCRdb retains in-frame clones only, with some absent. The sample yields about 310,000 clones, around 85% seen once. Sequenced input: PBMCs or T cells enriched from blood (not recorded which). The origin of the receptors is a young man who had recovered from COVID-19.

The V gene is TRBV9, the J gene TRBJ2-5; D may be TRBD2 (6 bases). The CDR3 covers 15 residues. Germline V lookup: CDR1 SGDLS, CDR2 YYNGEE. Trimming took off 3 bases at V and 2 bases at J, with 14 bases between the two ends. The CDR3 nucleotides are TGTGCCAGCAGCGGACTCCACGGGGGTCAAGAGACCCAGTACTTC. It translates to CASSGLHGGQETQYF.

The rearrangement links TRBV29-1 to TRBJ1-1, with D uncertain. This CDR3 has 17 amino acids. Germline V gives CDR1 SQVTM, CDR2 ANQGSEA. Trimming left V 3 bases short and J 7 bases short, with 27 bases between. The CDR3 DNA reads as TGCAGCGTTGATAGTCAAACGTGGGCAGCTGGCCACCGTGAAGCTTTCTTT. The encoded protein is CSVDSQTWAAGHREAFF. Variable domain in full (rest from reference TRBV29-1 and TRBJ1-1): SAVISQKPSRDICQRGTSLTIQCQVDSQVTMMFWYRQQPGQSLTLIATANQGSEATYESGFVIDKFPISRPNLTFSTLTVSNMSPEDSSIYLCSVDSQTWAAGHREAFFGQGTRLTVV.

The V call is TRBV27, the J call TRBJ2-5; 9 bases are a match to TRBD1. From germline, CDR1 is MNHEY and CDR2 SMNVEV (reference sequence). CDR3 size: 14 residues. Unmatched junction bases numbered 5, after V lost 4 bases and J lost 5 bases. The CDR3 DNA sequence: TGTGCCAGCAGTTCACTGGACAGGGGCGAGACCCAGTACTTC. Translating gives CASSSLDRGETQYF.

The chain links TRBV10-3 to TRBJ2-3; 8 positions agree with TRBD1. The length of the CDR3 is 16 residues. The germline V gene encodes CDR1 ENHRY and CDR2 SYGVKD. J lost 2 bases, V lost 2 bases, and 6 bases had no gene match. The DNA of the CDR3 is TGTGCCATCAGTGAGCGGGGACAGGAGTTCACAGATACGCAGTATTTT. This codes for CAISERGQEFTDTQYF.

V is TRBV25-1 and J is TRBJ1-2; possibly TRBD1 for D (5 bases). CDR1 is MGHDK, CDR2 SYGVNS, per germline. The CDR3 is made up of 15 amino acids. Trimming pared 8 bases from V and 1 base from J, leaving 17 bases between. CDR3 sequence (DNA): TGTGCCAGCCGAGAGGAGGGGTTGGTTAACTATGGCTACACCTTC. Amino acid sequence: CASREEGLVNYGYTF.

This chain links TRBV2 with TRBJ1-5; D is unresolved. Trimming took off 9 bases at V and 4 bases at J, with 13 bases between the two ends. The CDR3 has 13 residues. Germline V CDR1 and CDR2: SNHLY, FYNNEI. The CDR3 protein is CASTSGINQPQHF. Written as DNA, the CDR3 is TGTGCCAGTACTAGCGGCATAAATCAGCCCCAGCATTTT.

The chain recombines TRBV5-1 with TRBJ2-5; TRBD1 matches 9 bases. This CDR3 is built from 15 residues. V was pared by 3 bases and J by 4 bases, with 7 bases of the junction left unmatched. CDR1 and CDR2 (germline): SGHRS, YFSETQ. The CDR3 loop reads CASSSEGTGRETQYF. CDR3 bases: TGCGCCAGCAGCTCTGAAGGGACAGGGAGAGAGACCCAGTACTTC.

The CDR3 coding sequence is TGTGCCAGCAGCCCCGGGACAGGGGCTCCCCTCCACTTT. Amino acid sequence: CASSPGTGAPLHF. V gene TRBV5-6 combines with J gene TRBJ1-6, with 10 positions matching TRBD1. Germline V lookup: CDR1 SGHDT, CDR2 YYEEEE. CDR3 length: 13 amino acids. Germline trimming cut 4 bases from V and 13 bases from J; bases unmatched to any gene: 5.

The chain recombines TRBV30 with TRBJ1-6; D perhaps matches TRBD1 (6 bases). The CDR3 loop spans 13 amino acids. In germline, CDR1 is GTSNPN, CDR2 SVGIG (reference sequence). V gave up 7 bases and J gave up 8 bases, with 15 bases separating them. This chain's CDR3 is CASLGGGDSPLHF. For the CDR3, the DNA is TGTGCCTCTCTTGGAGGGGGGGATTCACCCCTCCACTTT.

The rearrangement joins TRBV6-1 to TRBJ1-3; perhaps TRBD1 as D (6 bases). V lost 3 bases and J 0 bases, leaving 6 bases between the germline ends. Germline CDR1 MNHNS, CDR2 SASEGT. The CDR3 is made up of 14 amino acids. CDR3 sequence reads: CASSEGASGNTIYF. The CDR3 bases are TGTGCCAGCAGTGAGGGGGCCTCTGGAAACACCATATATTTT.

This clone was seen just once. The chain is built from TRBV12-3 or TRBV12-4 and TRBJ1-2, with 8 bases matching TRBD1. The CDR3 has 13 amino acids. J lost 7 bases, V lost 6 bases, and 7 bases had no gene match. The CDR3, as DNA: TGTGCCAGCAGGACCGACAGGGGAAGTGGCTACACCTTC. Protein product: CASRTDRGSGYTF.

V is TRBV15 and J is TRBJ1-1; 7 nucleotides align to TRBD1. Per the germline V gene, CDR1 is LNHNV and CDR2 is YYDKDF (reference sequence). J gave up 4 bases and V 6 bases, and 2 bases lay outside the gene matches. This CDR3 is built from 12 residues. CDR3 nucleotides: TGTGCCACCAGTGACAGGGTCACTGAAGCTTTCTTT. Amino acids: CATSDRVTEAFF.

This sequence joins TRBV3-1 (or the pseudogene TRBV3-2) and TRBJ2-3; D possibly corresponds to TRBD1 (5 bases). Germline V gene sequence: CDR1 LGHDT, CDR2 YNNKEL (reference sequence). Trimming shortened V by 1 base and J by 8 bases, and 10 bases separated the two germline ends. The CDR3 is made up of 13 amino acids. CDR3 protein: CASSQARVSTQYF. As DNA, the CDR3 is TGTGCCAGCAGCCAAGCCAGGGTAAGTACGCAGTATTTT.

The chain is built from TRBV5-1 and TRBJ2-5; D is unclear. Germline CDR1 is SGHRS and CDR2 is YFSETQ. The V gene lost 7 bases and the J gene lost 1 base, with 5 bases spanning the gap. The CDR3 sequence is 11 residues long. This CDR3 reads CASRLQETQYF. The CDR3 DNA is TGCGCCAGCCGACTCCAAGAGACCCAGTACTTC. The complete variable domain, with remaining parts taken from reference TRBV5-1 and TRBJ2-5, reads KAGVTQTPRYLIKTRGQQVTLSCSPISGHRSVSWYQQTPGQGLQFLFEYFSETQRNKGNFPGRFSGRQFSNSRSEMNVSTLELGDSALYLCASRLQETQYFGPGTRLLVL.

V is TRBV7-9 and J is TRBJ1-2; tentative D call: TRBD1 (6 bases). The CDR3 contains 14 residues. Germline V gene sequence: CDR1 SEHNR, CDR2 FQNEAQ (reference sequence). Trimming removed 8 bases at V and 6 bases at J, with 19 bases between. This CDR3 reads CASLLKGGGNGYTF. CDR3 nucleotide sequence: TGTGCCAGCCTCCTTAAGGGGGGAGGGAATGGCTACACCTTC. Complete variable domain (other parts from reference TRBV7-9 and TRBJ1-2): DTGVSQNPRHKITKRGQNVTFRCDPISEHNRLYWYRQTLGQGPEFLTYFQNEAQLEKSRLLSDRFSAERPKGSFSTLEIQRTEQGDSAMYLCASLLKGGGNGYTFGSGTRLTVV.

The chain couples TRBV6-5 to TRBJ2-1; 7 bases fit TRBD2. CDR3 length: 15 amino acids. In germline, CDR1 is MNHEY, CDR2 SVGAGI. Germline trimming cut 6 bases from V and 0 bases from J; bases unmatched to any gene: 5. The CDR3 coding sequence is TGTGCCAGCAGCCCGGGGGGAACCTCCTACAATGAGCAGTTCTTC. This encodes CASSPGGTSYNEQFF.

There are a few counts of this clone. The chain joins TRBV28 to TRBJ2-7; possibly TRBD2 for D (5 bases). Trimming cost V 10 bases and J 4 bases, with 20 bases left between them. The CDR3 runs to 14 residues. The germline CDR1 and CDR2 sequences are MDHEN and SYDVKM. DNA of the CDR3: TGTGCCATTGCGGTCGGGGTAGCAGGTTACGAGCAGTACTTC. This encodes CAIAVGVAGYEQYF.

The chain recombines TRBV4-1 with TRBJ1-4; D is ambiguous. V was trimmed by 0 bases and J by 5 bases, leaving 10 bases between them. The CDR3 totals 15 residues. Germline CDR1 reads MGHRA; CDR2 reads YSYEKL. In DNA, the CDR3 is TGCGCCAGCAGCCAAGATTCTGGCAGAAATGAAAAACTGTTTTTT. It is translated as CASSQDSGRNEKLFF.

J is TRBJ1-1 and V is TRBV2; 8 bases line up with TRBD1. CDR1 and CDR2 (germline): SNHLY, FYNNEI. This CDR3 has 15 residues. The V segment lost 7 bases and the J segment 6 bases; nucleotides outside the gene matches: 13. The CDR3 spells CASTWQGAKGAEAFF. CDR3 bases: TGTGCCAGCACCTGGCAGGGGGCAAAGGGGGCTGAAGCTTTCTTT.

This chain connects TRBV9 to TRBJ2-5, with a possible D match to TRBD1 (5 bases). Trimming pared 3 bases from V and 5 bases from J, leaving 11 bases between. This CDR3 has 13 amino acids. Germline V gives CDR1 SGDLS, CDR2 YYNGEE. The CDR3 DNA reads as TGTGCCAGCAGCGCCAGGGTTTTCGAGACCCAGTACTTC. Its protein product is CASSARVFETQYF.

CDR3 amino acids: CSASKIPGVGELFF. The CDR3 coding sequence is TGCAGTGCTAGTAAAATCCCAGGGGTCGGGGAGCTGTTTTTT. The chain joins TRBV20-1 to TRBJ2-2; TRBD1 might be the D (6 bases). The CDR3 loop spans 14 amino acids. The germline V and J ends were trimmed by 3 bases and 7 bases, with 15 bases remaining between them. CDR1 is DFQATT, CDR2 SNEGSKA, per germline (reference sequence).

This clone showed up just once. The chain links TRBV19 to TRBJ2-7; 7 bases map to TRBD1. The germline V gene has CDR1 LNHDA and CDR2 SQIVND (reference sequence). The CDR3 length is 13 residues. The V segment lost 3 bases and the J segment 8 bases; nucleotides outside the gene matches: 7. CDR3 amino acids: CASSIDRDTKQYF. As DNA, the CDR3 is TGTGCCAGTAGTATTGACAGGGACACCAAGCAGTACTTC. The entire variable domain, with the rest obtained from reference TRBV19 and TRBJ2-7, is as follows: DGGITQSPKYLFRKEGQNVTLSCEQNLNHDAMYWYRQDPGQGLRLIYYSQIVNDFQKGDIAEGYSVSREKKESFPLTVTSAQKNPTAFYLCASSIDRDTKQYFGPGTRLTVT.

The chain employs TRBV7-9 and TRBJ1-5, with D possibly matching TRBD1 (5 bases). This CDR3 contains 14 residues. Germline-derived CDR1 and CDR2 are SEHNR and FQNEAQ (reference sequence). Trimming stripped 4 bases from V and 7 bases from J, with 14 bases between. CDR3 sequence: CASSSKTDPQPQHF. Written as DNA, the CDR3 is TGTGCCAGCAGCTCCAAGACAGATCCCCAGCCCCAGCATTTT. Full variable domain (rest looked up from reference TRBV7-9 and TRBJ1-5): DTGVSQNPRHKITKRGQNVTFRCDPISEHNRLYWYRQTLGQGPEFLTYFQNEAQLEKSRLLSDRFSAERPKGSFSTLEIQRTEQGDSAMYLCASSSKTDPQPQHFGDGTRLSIL.

This clone was recorded many times. This sequence joins TRBV7-9 and TRBJ2-7, with TRBD2 as a possible D gene (5 bases). The V gene lost 4 bases and the J gene lost 4 bases, with 20 bases spanning the gap. CDR3 length: 16 amino acids. CDR1 is SEHNR, CDR2 FQNEAQ, per germline (reference sequence). The CDR3 DNA is TGTGCCAGCAGCTCCCCCGCGGGTCACTCCCCATACGAGCAGTACTTC. Translating gives CASSSPAGHSPYEQYF.

The chain carries TRBV7-8 and TRBJ2-5; 7 bases line up with TRBD1. The CDR3 sequence is 14 residues long. The germline gives CDR1 SGHVS, CDR2 FQNEAQ. The V and J ends lost 3 bases and 2 bases, in that order; junction bases with no gene match: 3. CDR3 nucleotides: TGTGCCAGCAGCTTGACAGGGAAGCAAGAGACCCAGTACTTC. Protein sequence: CASSLTGKQETQYF.

The rearrangement joins TRBV7-8 to TRBJ1-2, with D possibly TRBD1 on 5 matching bases. V lost 5 bases to trimming and J lost 8 bases, with 30 bases between them. CDR1 and CDR2 (germline): SGHVS, FQNEAQ. This CDR3 spans 18 amino acids. The CDR3 here is CASSPQPGQGGRGGGYTF. The CDR3 nucleotides are TGTGCCAGCAGCCCTCAACCCGGGCAGGGTGGTCGCGGGGGGGGCTACACCTTC.

The chain couples TRBV5-1 to TRBJ1-5; 8 bases agree with TRBD1. J was trimmed by 11 bases and V by 9 bases; bases with no gene match: 16. The CDR3 length is 14 residues. Germline CDR1 SGHRS, CDR2 YFSETQ. The CDR3 coding sequence is TGCGCCAACCCGCCGGGACAGGTGGTAATGTCCCAGCATTTT. Amino acid sequence: CANPPGQVVMSQHF.